These 30 T cell receptor beta chains originate from one sample sequenced in a study of CD8+ T cells in alopecia areata. RNA was extracted and reverse transcribed into cDNA as the sequencing template. The table came from immunoSEQ multiplex PCR; TCRdb's copy has only in-frame clones and leaves some out. The data show more than 90,000 clones, 30% to 40% seen once. The sample comprised CD4+ T cells sorted from blood. These receptors all come from a human donor with alopecia areata.

The chain's CDR3 is CSVDSGDRYTGELFF. CDR3 sequence (DNA): TGCAGCGTTGATTCCGGAGACAGATACACCGGGGAGCTGTTTTTT. This sequence joins TRBV29-1 and TRBJ2-2; D perhaps matches TRBD1 (5 bases). Trimming took 3 bases from V and 3 from J, leaving 14 bases between them. CDR1 SQVTM and CDR2 ANQGSEA come from the germline V gene. CDR3 length equals 15 residues.

The CDR3 sequence is CASSVEGRQPQHF. The CDR3 region has the DNA TGTGCCAGCAGCGTAGAAGGACGTCAGCCCCAGCATTTT. The rearrangement joins TRBV9 to TRBJ1-5; no clear D. CDR3 size: 13 residues. Germline CDR1 is SGDLS and CDR2 is YYNGEE. The ends were cut back, 0 bases at V and 6 bases at J, with 7 bases in the middle.

The chain combines TRBV27 with TRBJ2-7; 9 bases agree with TRBD2. J was trimmed by 7 bases and V by 7 bases; bases with no gene match: 14. Germline-derived CDR1 and CDR2 are MNHEY and SMNVEV (reference sequence). The CDR3 sequence is 15 residues long. This CDR3 reads CASKMGLALSGEQYF. In DNA, the CDR3 is TGTGCCAGCAAAATGGGACTAGCCCTTTCGGGAGAGCAGTACTTC.

The table lists this clone with a few counts. This sequence joins TRBV7-2 and TRBJ2-3; no clear D. The V gene's germline CDR1 is SGHTA and CDR2 FQGNSA. The CDR3 has 12 amino acids. Trimming removed 1 base at V and 5 bases at J, with 4 bases between. CDR3 residues: CASSLDVDTQYF. The CDR3 nucleotides are TGTGCCAGCAGCTTAGATGTAGATACGCAGTATTTT. Drawing the rest from reference TRBV7-2 and TRBJ2-3, the complete variable domain is GAGVSQSPSNKVTEKGKDVELRCDPISGHTALYWYRQSLGQGLEFLIYFQGNSAPDKSGLPSDRFSAERTGGSVSTLTIQRTQQEDSAVYLCASSLDVDTQYFGPGTRLTVL.

With respect to this clone: Distinct nucleotide sequences in the sample also encode this CDR3. The rearrangement joins TRBV5-1 to TRBJ2-1; D is unresolved. In germline, CDR1 is SGHRS, CDR2 YFSETQ. The CDR3 is made up of 13 amino acids. V was cut by 1 base and J by 1 base, with 3 bases left in between. CDR3 protein: CASSLTSYNEQFF. The DNA for the CDR3 is TGCGCCAGCAGCTTGACTTCCTACAATGAGCAGTTCTTC.

CDR3 sequence reads: CSAARDREYEQYF. Here the CDR3 DNA reads TGCAGCGCCGCCCGGGACAGGGAATACGAGCAGTACTTC. V and J are TRBV29-1 and TRBJ2-7; 9 bases are a match to TRBD1. Germline V lookup: CDR1 SQVTM, CDR2 ANQGSEA. V shed 7 bases and J 4 bases; nucleotides not matched to a gene: 8. This CDR3 contains 13 residues.

V usage is TRBV2 and J usage is TRBJ2-7, with D maybe TRBD2 (5 bases). This CDR3 is built from 13 residues. CDR1 and CDR2 from the germline V gene are SNHLY and FYNNEI. V was pared by 6 bases and J by 2 bases, with 11 bases between. CDR3 sequence reads: CASRAGETYEQYF. The CDR3 DNA reads as TGTGCCAGCAGGGCGGGTGAAACCTACGAGCAGTACTTC. The complete variable domain, with remaining parts taken from reference TRBV2 and TRBJ2-7, reads EPEVTQTPSHQVTQMGQEVILRCVPISNHLYFYWYRQILGQKVEFLVSFYNNEISEKSEIFDDQFSVERPDGSNFTLKIRSTKLEDSAMYFCASRAGETYEQYFGPGTRLTVT.

The chain recombines TRBV19 with TRBJ2-2; 9 bases fit TRBD2. CDR3 size: 15 residues. Trimming removed 5 bases from V and 6 bases from J; junction bases left unmatched: 7. CDR1 and CDR2 (germline): LNHDA, SQIVND (reference sequence). For the CDR3, the DNA is TGTGCCAGTAGTCTTGGCGGGGGGGCGGCCGGGGAGCTGTTTTTT. It encodes CASSLGGGAAGELFF. Supplemented by reference TRBV19 and TRBJ2-2, the full variable domain reads DGGITQSPKYLFRKEGQNVTLSCEQNLNHDAMYWYRQDPGQGLRLIYYSQIVNDFQKGDIAEGYSVSREKKESFPLTVTSAQKNPTAFYLCASSLGGGAAGELFFGEGSRLTVL.

This clone was observed many times. The chain uses TRBV11-2 and TRBJ2-4; D call uncertain. CDR3 length: 11 residues. V was pared by 4 bases and J by 11 bases, with 9 bases between. Per the germline V gene, CDR1 is SGHAT and CDR2 is FQNNGV. CDR3 in DNA: TGTGCCAGCAGCTCCTCAGTCGTTCAGTACTTC. Translated, it gives CASSSSVVQYF.

A few counts support this clone. The rearrangement joins TRBV2 to TRBJ1-2, with D maybe TRBD1 (5 bases). Trimming took off 6 bases at V and 6 bases at J, with 11 bases between the two ends. Germline CDR1 and CDR2: SNHLY and FYNNEI. This CDR3 is 12 amino acids long. CDR3 amino acids: CASRGDSHGYTF. CDR3 sequence (DNA): TGTGCCAGCAGAGGGGATTCCCATGGCTACACCTTC.

The chain couples TRBV5-1 to TRBJ2-1; 7 nucleotides align to TRBD2. With 0 bases clipped from V and 5 bases from J, the junction kept 5 bases outside the gene matches. Looked up from germline, CDR1 is SGHRS and CDR2 is YFSETQ. This CDR3 comprises 15 residues. CDR3 nucleotide sequence: TGCGCCAGCAGCTTGGGCGGGAGCTTCAACAATGAGCAGTTCTTC. Translated: CASSLGGSFNNEQFF.

J is TRBJ1-1 and V is TRBV7-9; D gene uncertain. V gave up 1 base and J gave up 4 bases, with 10 bases separating them. The CDR3 totals 14 residues. Germline CDR1 is SEHNR and CDR2 is FQNEAQ (reference sequence). The CDR3 loop reads CASSLGAIGTEAFF. CDR3 in DNA: TGTGCCAGCAGCTTAGGGGCAATCGGCACTGAAGCTTTCTTT. Based on the CDR3 plus reference TRBV7-9 and TRBJ1-1, the full variable domain is DTGVSQNPRHKITKRGQNVTFRCDPISEHNRLYWYRQTLGQGPEFLTYFQNEAQLEKSRLLSDRFSAERPKGSFSTLEIQRTEQGDSAMYLCASSLGAIGTEAFFGQGTRLTVV.

This chain links TRBV30 with TRBJ1-2; TRBD1 might be the D (5 bases). The CDR3 length is 12 residues. Trimming removed 3 bases at V and 8 bases at J, with 13 bases between. From germline, CDR1 is GTSNPN and CDR2 SVGIG (reference sequence). In DNA form, the CDR3 reads TGTGCCTGGAGCCCAGGGTTGAAAGGCTACACCTTC. Its translation is CAWSPGLKGYTF. The full variable domain, its missing parts supplied by reference TRBV30 and TRBJ1-2, is SQTIHQWPATLVQPVGSPLSLECTVEGTSNPNLYWYRQAAGRGLQLLFYSVGIGQISSEVPQNLSASRPQDRQFILSSKKLLLSDSGFYLCAWSPGLKGYTFGSGTRLTVV.

The J gene is TRBJ2-3, the V gene TRBV27; TRBD2 might be the D (5 bases). V lost 6 bases to trimming and J lost 3 bases, with 19 bases between them. This CDR3 has 16 residues. Germline CDR1 MNHEY, CDR2 SMNVEV (reference sequence). CDR3 residues: CASSPQAVIYTDTQYF. CDR3 in DNA: TGTGCCAGCAGCCCCCAAGCGGTAATCTATACAGATACGCAGTATTTT.

This clone was observed a handful of times. V usage is TRBV30 and J usage is TRBJ1-3; 7 nucleotides agree with TRBD1. CDR1 is GTSNPN and CDR2 is SVGIG in the germline V gene (reference sequence). CDR3 size: 14 residues. V dropped 8 bases and J dropped 0; count of bases not matched to a gene: 7. The CDR3 region is CASRRDSSGNTIYF. In DNA form, the CDR3 reads TGTGCCAGCCGCAGGGACAGCTCTGGAAACACCATATATTTT. The whole variable domain, filled in from reference TRBV30 and TRBJ1-3, reads SQTIHQWPATLVQPVGSPLSLECTVEGTSNPNLYWYRQAAGRGLQLLFYSVGIGQISSEVPQNLSASRPQDRQFILSSKKLLLSDSGFYLCASRRDSSGNTIYFGEGSWLTVV.

The J gene is TRBJ1-1, the V gene TRBV29-1; 9 positions match TRBD1. After removal of 6 bases from V and 5 bases from J, the junction contained 7 bases not matched to a gene. This CDR3 is built from 13 residues. CDR1 is SQVTM, CDR2 ANQGSEA, per germline. DNA for the CDR3: TGCAGCGTCCTGGGACAGGGCGGGACTGAAGCTTTCTTT. Translating it yields CSVLGQGGTEAFF. The whole variable domain, remainder taken from reference TRBV29-1 and TRBJ1-1, is SAVISQKPSRDICQRGTSLTIQCQVDSQVTMMFWYRQQPGQSLTLIATANQGSEATYESGFVIDKFPISRPNLTFSTLTVSNMSPEDSSIYLCSVLGQGGTEAFFGQGTRLTVV.

This clone was detected only once. The V and J genes are TRBV5-6 and TRBJ2-3; D may be TRBD1 or TRBD2 (6 bases each). V was cut by 4 bases and J by 4 bases, with 13 bases left in between. CDR3 length: 14 residues. Germline loops: CDR1 SGHDT, CDR2 YYEEEE. The CDR3 reads CASSDERGADTQYF. For the CDR3, the DNA is TGTGCCAGCAGCGACGAGAGGGGGGCAGATACGCAGTATTTT.

This clone turned up a few times. This chain joins TRBV30 and TRBJ2-6, with D perhaps TRBD1 (6 bases). CDR3 length: 17 residues. V was cut by 0 bases and J by 2 bases, with 14 bases left in between. CDR1 is GTSNPN, CDR2 SVGIG, per germline (reference sequence). The CDR3 sequence is CAWSVFPGQPGANVLTF. The CDR3 coding sequence is TGTGCCTGGAGTGTCTTTCCCGGACAGCCTGGGGCCAACGTCCTGACTTTC. The full variable domain, rest sourced from reference TRBV30 and TRBJ2-6, is SQTIHQWPATLVQPVGSPLSLECTVEGTSNPNLYWYRQAAGRGLQLLFYSVGIGQISSEVPQNLSASRPQDRQFILSSKKLLLSDSGFYLCAWSVFPGQPGANVLTFGAGSRLTVL.

The chain employs TRBV7-9 and TRBJ2-7; D unresolved. The V end was cut by 5 bases, the J end by 2 bases, with 7 bases between. From germline, CDR1 is SEHNR and CDR2 FQNEAQ (reference sequence). This CDR3 contains 12 residues. CDR3 sequence (DNA): TGTGCCAGCAGCAGAGATACCTACGAGCAGTACTTC. Amino acids: CASSRDTYEQYF.

This chain connects TRBV28 to TRBJ2-2; D is unresolved. V lost 4 bases, J lost 9 bases, and 9 bases lay in between. Germline V CDR1 and CDR2: MDHEN, SYDVKM. CDR3 length: 12 amino acids. This CDR3 is CASSSLRRELFF. CDR3 nucleotides: TGTGCCAGCAGTTCCTTACGCAGGGAGCTGTTTTTT.

The chain couples TRBV29-1 to TRBJ2-1, with 10 bases lining up with TRBD2. CDR3 length: 17 residues. Looked up from germline, CDR1 is SQVTM and CDR2 is ANQGSEA. Losses at the gene ends were 7 bases for V and 7 bases for J; bases not matched to a gene: 19. CDR3 nucleotides: TGCAGCGGGGGGGGAGTCGGAGCGGGAGGGCCGACGAATGAGCAGTTCTTC. Its translation: CSGGGVGAGGPTNEQFF.

Details on this clone: This CDR3 fails to terminate in the conserved phenylalanine or tryptophan, so it likely reflects a read error. Because the CDR3's place on the DNA is in doubt, the DNA is left out and the CDR3 is given as listed by TCRdb. CDR3 in amino acids: CASSHGRKGDI. The chain couples TRBV23-1 to TRBJ1-1. TRBV23-1 is identified as an open reading frame with a role that is uncertain. The CDR3 sequence runs 11 residues, both termini included.

In its sample, this clone was seen a few times. The chain couples TRBV29-1 to TRBJ2-3, with D perhaps TRBD2 (5 bases). CDR3 length: 11 residues. V was clipped by 7 bases and J by 3 bases, with 8 bases between them. In germline, CDR1 is SQVTM, CDR2 ANQGSEA. Here the CDR3 DNA reads TGCAGCGGGGAGAATACAGATACGCAGTATTTT. As protein: CSGENTDTQYF.

V and J are TRBV30 and TRBJ1-1; D uncertain. The CDR3 spans 14 residues. Trimming stripped 3 bases from V and 5 bases from J, with 16 bases between. Germline CDR1 and CDR2: GTSNPN and SVGIG (reference sequence). The CDR3 sequence is CAWSLSPVMTEAFF. The CDR3 DNA is TGTGCCTGGAGCCTATCCCCCGTGATGACTGAAGCTTTCTTT.

This chain uses TRBV9 with TRBJ2-7, with unresolved D. The V end lost 3 bases, the J end lost 2 bases, and 12 bases lay between the germline ends. The CDR3 extends over 14 amino acids. The germline V gene has CDR1 SGDLS and CDR2 YYNGEE. CDR3: CASSAPGGTYEQYF. The CDR3 DNA reads as TGTGCCAGCAGCGCGCCTGGCGGCACCTACGAGCAGTACTTC.

This chain uses TRBV7-3 with TRBJ2-1; 8 bases are shared with TRBD2. CDR1 and CDR2 from the germline V gene are SGHTA and FQGTGA. This CDR3 has 15 amino acids. J was trimmed by 3 bases and V by 1 base; bases with no gene match: 2. The CDR3 region has the DNA TGTGCCAGCAGCTTAAGACGGGAGGGCTACAATGAGCAGTTCTTC. It translates to CASSLRREGYNEQFF.

This rearrangement joins TRBV18 to TRBJ2-7; TRBD1 matches 9 bases. Germline values: CDR1 KGHSH, CDR2 LQKENI. The CDR3 loop spans 14 amino acids. V gave up 5 bases and J gave up 6 bases; unmatched junction bases: 8. The DNA for the CDR3 is TGTGCCAGCTCAAGGGGGACAGGGTATTCCGAGCAGTACTTC. Residues: CASSRGTGYSEQYF.

J is TRBJ2-6 and V is TRBV11-2, with D tentatively TRBD1 (5 bases). In germline, CDR1 is SGHAT, CDR2 FQNNGV. Trimming pared 2 bases from V and 2 bases from J, leaving 13 bases between. The CDR3 covers 17 residues. In DNA, the CDR3 is TGTGCCAGCAGCTTATATGCAGGGCTCCCTGGGGCCAACGTCCTGACTTTC. Translated, it gives CASSLYAGLPGANVLTF.

This clone was seen more than once but under ten times. V and J are TRBV28 and TRBJ2-7; 13 nucleotides align to TRBD2. J gave up 6 bases and V 5 bases, and 7 bases lay outside the gene matches. The germline gives CDR1 MDHEN, CDR2 SYDVKM. CDR3 length: 15 amino acids. This chain's CDR3 is CASSPRLAGGSEQYF. In DNA, the CDR3 is TGTGCCAGCAGTCCCCGACTAGCGGGAGGTTCCGAGCAGTACTTC.

This chain links TRBV5-1 with TRBJ1-2; D remains ambiguous. Trimming took 2 bases from V and 8 from J, leaving 10 bases between them. The CDR3 extends over 12 amino acids. Germline V gives CDR1 SGHRS, CDR2 YFSETQ. The CDR3 protein is CASSFSDLGYTF. The CDR3 region has the DNA TGCGCCAGCAGCTTTTCGGACCTCGGCTACACCTTC.